Presented here are 2 T cell receptor beta chains from one specimen sequenced in a study of cytomegalovirus exposure and HLA in healthy donors. PCR primers comprised 60 Vbeta and 13 Jbeta primers. Only in-frame clones appear in the TCRdb table, and some are missing; sequencing was by immunoSEQ multiplex PCR. The table shows around 200,000 clones, with roughly 77% occurring only once. Sequencing used PBMCs. Receptors were obtained from a man under 40 in good health and CMV-seropositive.

This chain connects TRBV12-5 to TRBJ1-1; a weak D match, TRBD1 (6 bases). V lost 1 base and J 0 bases, leaving 9 bases between the germline ends. The length of the CDR3 is 15 residues. The germline CDR1 and CDR2 sequences are LGHNT and FRNRAP. Here the CDR3 reads CASGLAQGLNTEAFF. DNA of the CDR3: TGTGCTAGTGGTTTGGCCCAGGGGCTGAACACTGAAGCTTTCTTT.

The chain combines TRBV5-1 with TRBJ2-2; a weak D match, TRBD1 (6 bases). Germline V gives CDR1 SGHRS, CDR2 YFSETQ. Trimming pared 2 bases from V and 1 base from J, leaving 9 bases between. The CDR3 covers 15 residues. For the CDR3, the DNA is TGCGCCAGCAGCTTTCTACAGGGGAACACCGGGGAGCTGTTTTTT. Protein: CASSFLQGNTGELFF. The whole variable domain, filled in from reference TRBV5-1 and TRBJ2-2, reads KAGVTQTPRYLIKTRGQQVTLSCSPISGHRSVSWYQQTPGQGLQFLFEYFSETQRNKGNFPGRFSGRQFSNSRSEMNVSTLELGDSALYLCASSFLQGNTGELFFGEGSRLTVL.